The rows below give T cell receptor beta chains drawn from one sample of a study of identical twins. From the 5' RACE reads, TCRdb called clonotypes with MiXCR, one entry per CDR3 protein. This sample carries under 300,000 distinct CDR3 sequences, 6.5% of them seen once, and the ten largest clones take roughly 15%. These data also featured in a second study, about T cells expressing NK-cell markers.

Sequencing was performed on CD8+ T cells sorted from blood. The receptors here all came from a woman aged 18-29 years in good health. The CDR3 runs from the conserved cysteine through the conserved F or W. D genes are given only for firm matches. Part of the rows lack a size; the others show once, few, many or a class for expanded clones.

j_gene	v_gene	abundance	d_gene	CDR3nt	CDR3aa
TRBJ2-3	TRBV9	few	NA	TGTGCCAGCAGCGTAGAGGGCCGTACACGGGCAGATACGCAGTATTTT	CASSVEGRTRADTQYF
TRBJ1-3	TRBV9	few	NA	TGTGCCAGCAGCAACCACAACGAGGACAAGATTTGGGGAAACACCATATATTTT	CASSNHNEDKIWGNTIYF
TRBJ2-3	TRBV7-2	many	NA	TGTGCCAGCAGCTTAATTATGGGGGGCAGCACAGATACGCAGTATTTT	CASSLIMGGSTDTQYF
TRBJ2-1	TRBV9	many	NA	TGCGCCAGCAGTGGTGGTGGTGAGCAGTTCTTC	CASSGGGEQFF
TRBJ2-4	TRBV27	NA	NA	TGTGCCAGCAGTTTGGCAGGGCTAGCCAAAAACATTCAGTACTTC	CASSLAGLAKNIQYF
TRBJ2-1	TRBV5-1	NA	NA	TGCGCCAGCAGCCCCGACTATTTGCATGAGCAGTTCTTC	CASSPDYLHEQFF
TRBJ2-3	TRBV11-2	NA	TRBD2	TGTGCCAGCAGCTTCTCGCGGGGGAAGGATACGCAGTATTTT	CASSFSRGKDTQYF
TRBJ2-5	TRBV14	NA	NA	TGTGCCAGCAGCCAAGATGACAGAAAGACCCAGTACTTC	CASSQDDRKTQYF
TRBJ1-6	TRBV5-1	few	NA	TGCGCCAGCAGTCAGGGTACTAGCTCCTATAATTCACCCCTCCACTTT	CASSQGTSSYNSPLHF
TRBJ1-1	TRBV4-2	many	NA	TGTGCCAGCAGCCAAGATGGAGGATCGACTGAAGCTTTCTTT	CASSQDGGSTEAFF
TRBJ2-7	TRBV21-1	NA	NA	TGTGCCAGCAGCAAAGGCGGGACCGAGAGCTCCTACGAGCAGTACTTC	CASSKGGTESSYEQYF
TRBJ2-1	TRBV12-3/TRBV12-4	few	NA	TGTGCCAGCAGCCGCGCCGGTGAGCAGTTCTTC	CASSRAGEQFF
TRBJ2-1	TRBV7-6	NA	NA	TGTGCCAGCAGCAAGCGGGTGATACCGTACAATGAGCAGTTCTTC	CASSKRVIPYNEQFF
TRBJ1-1	TRBV29-1	many	NA	TGCACCTCTGGGGACGTGGGGAACACTGAAGCTTTCTTT	CTSGDVGNTEAFF
TRBJ2-2	TRBV3-1	medium-sized	NA	TGTGCCAGCAGCCAAGATCTCACGGAGTCGAACACCGGGGAGCTGTTTTTT	CASSQDLTESNTGELFF
TRBJ2-2	TRBV7-9	NA	TRBD1	TGTGCCAGCAGATGGGGACAGGGTGACACCGGGGAGCTGTTTTTT	CASRWGQGDTGELFF
TRBJ2-7	TRBV6-2/TRBV6-3	NA	NA	TGTGCCAGCAGTTACGATCACTACGAGCAGTACTTC	CASSYDHYEQYF
TRBJ2-1	TRBV6-5	many	NA	TGTGCCAGCAGTTCACACGCGCAGAAAAACAATGAGCAGTTCTTC	CASSSHAQKNNEQFF
TRBJ2-1	TRBV7-9	many	NA	TGTGCCAGCAGCTTATTGGAGTCAACCTCCTACAATGAGCAGTTCTTC	CASSLLESTSYNEQFF
TRBJ2-3	TRBV20-1	NA	TRBD2	TGCAGTGCCGAACTAGCGGCCCGAGGGTATTTT	CSAELAARGYF
TRBJ2-1	TRBV7-8	few	TRBD2	TGTGCCAGCAGCTACAGCGGGGGCCAGAATGAGCAGTTCTTC	CASSYSGGQNEQFF
TRBJ1-2	TRBV2	many	NA	TGTGCCAGCCGTGAAGGTGGTATGGGTGGCTACACCTTC	CASREGGMGGYTF
TRBJ1-1	TRBV19	few	NA	TGTGCCAGTATCCCAAGACAGTTCACTGAAGCTTTCTTT	CASIPRQFTEAFF
TRBJ2-1	TRBV3-1	NA	TRBD1	TGTGCCAGCAGCCAAGAAGCGACAGGGACCCATGAGCAGTTCTTC	CASSQEATGTHEQFF
TRBJ2-3	TRBV9	NA	NA	TGTGCCAGCAGCGTAGTCAGTGCTAGCACAGATACGCAGTATTTT	CASSVVSASTDTQYF
TRBJ2-1	TRBV11-1	many	TRBD1	TGTGCCAGCAGCCCCACGGAACCCACCGACAGGGGTACCTACAATGAGCAGTTCTTC	CASSPTEPTDRGTYNEQFF
TRBJ2-1	TRBV20-1	NA	NA	TGCAGTGCCCCCGTGGTGCGGGGTATCTACAATGAGCAGTTCTTC	CSAPVVRGIYNEQFF
TRBJ2-1	TRBV7-9	NA	TRBD2	TGTGCCGGGATAGCGGGAGAGGATGAGCAGTTCTTC	CAGIAGEDEQFF